This TCR beta chain derives from a study of human T cells and chemical hapten exposure. TCRdb called the RACE reads again in MiXCR, with one record for every CDR3 protein. The data hold about 93,000 distinct CDR3 sequences, with 7.5% to 9.5% observed a single time. Indicated time point: pre-sensitization, week 0. Treatment: therapeutic diphenylcyclopropenone sensitization with weekly scalp DPC. V lost 3 bases to trimming and J lost 10 bases; unmatched junction nucleotides: 8. Germline V lookup: CDR1 SGDLS, CDR2 YYNGEE. This CDR3 has 15 amino acids. The clonotype comes from a man aged 40-50 years with alopecia areata. Some clones in this sample may be carry-over from other donors' samples. The chain is built from TRBV9 and TRBJ2-1; 12 positions agree with TRBD2. Specimen: whole blood, collected in connection with sensitization to the hapten diphenylcyclopropenone (DPC). In DNA form, the CDR3 reads TGTGCCAGCAGCGCCGCTAGCGGGGGGGCTGAGGAGCAGTTCTTC. This codes for CASSAASGGAEEQFF.